The T cell receptor (beta chain) described here comes from a study of OX40 agonist ivuxolimab in advanced cancers. Across the study: Partial responses were observed in three patients, of whom one had hepatocellular carcinoma and two had cutaneous melanoma.

Between the trimmed V and J ends, which lost 5 bases and 0 bases, there was a span of 12 bases. Germline V gene lookup returns CDR1 MNHEY and CDR2 SVGAGI. This CDR3 spans 15 amino acids. To note about this clone: What it recognizes is unknown.

Study results and caveats: Expanded clones were, on average, more numerous among CD8+ T cells than CD4+. Within 6 weeks, CD4+ and CD8+ blood T cells expanded clonally at 0.1 to 3.0 mg/kg.

Repertoires were generated with immunoSEQ multiplex PCR, while TCRdb's copy carries only in-frame clones and drops some. The repertoire holds 65,000 to 95,000 clones, with around 82% as singletons. The chain links TRBV6-5 to TRBJ2-3; possible D gene TRBD1, 7 bases. The sequence came from an adult with an advanced solid tumor such as melanoma, head and neck, liver or kidney cancer. The material sequenced was CD4+ or CD8+ T cells sorted from blood, taken in a trial of the OX40 agonist ivuxolimab. The CDR3 is CASSPTGTSTDTQYF. CDR3 DNA: TGTGCCAGCAGTCCGACAGGGACTAGCACAGATACGCAGTATTTT.